This entry lists 16 T cell receptor beta chains sequenced from one sample in a study of blood T cell repertoires in COVID-19. The protocol was immunoSEQ multiplex PCR, while the TCRdb copy is restricted to in-frame clones and leaves out a portion. The repertoire holds about 200,000 clones, with 80% to 90% as singletons. Sequencing used PBMCs or T cells enriched from blood (not recorded which). The receptors derive from a woman aged 18-29 years who had recovered from COVID-19.

The chain is built from TRBV25-1 and TRBJ1-2; 7 bases agree with TRBD1. The CDR3 totals 15 residues. The J segment lost 6 bases and the V segment lost 4 bases, leaving 11 bases of the junction unmatched. Germline V gene sequence: CDR1 MGHDK, CDR2 SYGVNS. The CDR3 bases are TGTGCCAGCAGTGGGGACAGACCCGATGGAGATGGCTACACCTTC. It is translated as CASSGDRPDGDGYTF.

This clone was observed a handful of times. This sequence joins TRBV4-1 and TRBJ2-3, with TRBD2 matching over 7 bases. The CDR3 contains 17 residues. The trim removed 0 bases at V and 5 bases at J, leaving 11 bases unmatched. Germline loops: CDR1 MGHRA, CDR2 YSYEKL. CDR3 region: CASSQEFRRGTRDTQYF. As DNA, the CDR3 is TGCGCCAGCAGCCAAGAGTTTCGGCGGGGGACGCGAGATACGCAGTATTTT.

The V call is TRBV7-6, the J call TRBJ1-1, with TRBD1 matching 10 bases. The CDR3 length is 16 residues. J was trimmed by 1 base and V by 0 bases; bases with no gene match: 2. Germline V gives CDR1 SGHVS, CDR2 FNYEAQ. In nucleotides, the CDR3 is TGTGCCAGCAGCTTAGCGGGACAGGGGACGAACACTGAAGCTTTCTTT. Translated, it gives CASSLAGQGTNTEAFF.

This chain joins TRBV2 and TRBJ1-1; 7 nucleotides agree with TRBD1. Germline CDR1 reads SNHLY; CDR2 reads FYNNEI. The CDR3 has 13 amino acids. J gave up 4 bases and V 8 bases, and 7 bases lay outside the gene matches. The CDR3 sequence is CASRDSHFTEAFF. In nucleotides, the CDR3 is TGTGCCAGCCGGGACAGCCATTTCACTGAAGCTTTCTTT.

The genes are TRBV19 and TRBJ2-7, with 9 bases aligning to TRBD1. CDR1 is LNHDA and CDR2 is SQIVND in the germline V gene (reference sequence). The V gene end was trimmed by 0 bases and the J gene end by 1 base; junction bases not matched to a gene: 1. The CDR3 contains 15 residues. Here the CDR3 reads CASSIDGQGSYEQYF. CDR3 in DNA: TGTGCCAGTAGTATAGACGGACAGGGGTCCTACGAGCAGTACTTC.

The CDR3: CAWSVLNSPLHF. In DNA form, the CDR3 reads TGTGCCTGGAGTGTACTTAATTCACCCCTCCACTTT. This sequence joins TRBV30 and TRBJ1-6; D remains ambiguous. The CDR3 contains 12 residues. CDR1 GTSNPN and CDR2 SVGIG come from the germline V gene (reference sequence). The V gene lost 0 bases and the J gene lost 6 bases, with 3 bases spanning the gap.

This clone was picked up one time. This sequence joins TRBV30 and TRBJ1-2; 8 nucleotides agree with TRBD1. J lost 2 bases, V lost 1 base, and 0 bases had no gene match. The CDR3 length is 13 residues. Germline CDR1 is GTSNPN and CDR2 is SVGIG (reference sequence). CDR3 in DNA: TGTGCCTGGAGTGGGACAGGGAACTATGGCTACACCTTC. This codes for CAWSGTGNYGYTF. The full variable domain, its missing parts supplied by reference TRBV30 and TRBJ1-2, is SQTIHQWPATLVQPVGSPLSLECTVEGTSNPNLYWYRQAAGRGLQLLFYSVGIGQISSEVPQNLSASRPQDRQFILSSKKLLLSDSGFYLCAWSGTGNYGYTFGSGTRLTVV.

CDR3 in amino acids: CASKGGTGTYNEQFF. The DNA for the CDR3 is TGTGCCAGCAAGGGAGGGACAGGGACTTACAATGAGCAGTTCTTC. The chain has TRBV2 and TRBJ2-1; 9 bases map to TRBD1. Trimming removed 7 bases from V and 4 bases from J; junction bases left unmatched: 8. The CDR3 loop spans 15 amino acids. Germline values: CDR1 SNHLY, CDR2 FYNNEI.

V gene TRBV24-1 combines with J gene TRBJ2-7, with a possible D match to TRBD1 (5 bases). V lost 3 bases, J lost 0 bases, and 11 bases lay in between. CDR3 length: 15 residues. Germline CDR1 is KGHDR and CDR2 is SFDVKD. CDR3 sequence reads: CATSDPQGGSYEQYF. CDR3 nucleotide sequence: TGTGCCACCAGTGATCCGCAGGGCGGCTCCTACGAGCAGTACTTC.

This rearrangement joins TRBV5-1 to TRBJ1-6, with 10 bases identical to TRBD1. Germline V gene sequence: CDR1 SGHRS, CDR2 YFSETQ. CDR3 length: 15 amino acids. V lost 4 bases to trimming and J lost 8 bases; unmatched junction nucleotides: 6. The CDR3 coding sequence is TGCGCCAGCAGCATGGCCGGGACAGGGGATTCACCCCTCCACTTT. It yields the protein CASSMAGTGDSPLHF.

The sample holds one count of this clone. This chain connects TRBV3-1 (or the pseudogene TRBV3-2) to TRBJ1-1; 7 bases match TRBD1. Germline CDR1 reads LGHDT; CDR2 reads YNNKEL (reference sequence). The CDR3 loop spans 14 amino acids. Unmatched junction bases numbered 4, after V lost 3 bases and J lost 3 bases. CDR3 amino acids: CASSHGTAYTEAFF. CDR3 DNA: TGTGCCAGCAGCCACGGGACAGCTTACACTGAAGCTTTCTTT.

J is TRBJ1-6 and V is TRBV9; a possible D gene is TRBD1 (5 bases). The CDR3 totals 15 residues. CDR1 and CDR2 (germline): SGDLS, YYNGEE. The V end was cut by 0 bases, the J end by 9 bases, with 13 bases between. This CDR3 reads CASSVGPEGASPLHF. CDR3 nucleotides: TGTGCCAGCAGCGTAGGACCCGAAGGGGCTTCACCCCTCCACTTT. The whole variable domain, filled in from reference TRBV9 and TRBJ1-6, reads DSGVTQTPKHLITATGQRVTLRCSPRSGDLSVYWYQQSLDQGLQFLIQYYNGEERAKGNILERFSAQQFPDLHSELNLSSLELGDSALYFCASSVGPEGASPLHFGNGTRLTVT.

This chain links TRBV4-1 with TRBJ2-5; 7 nucleotides align to TRBD2. Looked up from germline, CDR1 is MGHRA and CDR2 is YSYEKL. The CDR3 length is 15 residues. J gave up 4 bases and V 1 base, and 6 bases lay outside the gene matches. The chain's CDR3 is CASSQAAGGSETQYF. CDR3 coding DNA: TGCGCCAGCAGCCAAGCCGCCGGGGGGTCAGAGACCCAGTACTTC.

The chain combines TRBV5-1 with TRBJ2-5; 9 nucleotides align to TRBD2. The CDR3 spans 14 residues. Germline V lookup: CDR1 SGHRS, CDR2 YFSETQ. V shed 3 bases and J 2 bases; nucleotides not matched to a gene: 2. The CDR3 DNA is TGCGCCAGCAGCTCCGCGGGGGGGCAAGAGACCCAGTACTTC. This sequence encodes CASSSAGGQETQYF.

This rearrangement joins TRBV4-1 to TRBJ1-1; 7 bases align to TRBD1. The V gene's germline CDR1 is MGHRA and CDR2 YSYEKL. With 0 bases clipped from V and 0 bases from J, the junction kept 4 bases outside the gene matches. This CDR3 is 16 amino acids long. The CDR3 region has the DNA TGCGCCAGCAGCCAAGATCCAGGGGGACTGAACACTGAAGCTTTCTTT. Residues: CASSQDPGGLNTEAFF.

The V gene is TRBV11-2, the J gene TRBJ2-7; 7 positions agree with TRBD1. Germline CDR1 SGHAT, CDR2 FQNNGV. The V gene end was trimmed by 1 base and the J gene end by 12 bases; junction bases not matched to a gene: 9. CDR3 length equals 13 residues. This CDR3 reads CASSLGVQGGGYF. The CDR3 DNA follows: TGTGCCAGCAGCTTAGGGGTCCAAGGGGGCGGGTACTTC.